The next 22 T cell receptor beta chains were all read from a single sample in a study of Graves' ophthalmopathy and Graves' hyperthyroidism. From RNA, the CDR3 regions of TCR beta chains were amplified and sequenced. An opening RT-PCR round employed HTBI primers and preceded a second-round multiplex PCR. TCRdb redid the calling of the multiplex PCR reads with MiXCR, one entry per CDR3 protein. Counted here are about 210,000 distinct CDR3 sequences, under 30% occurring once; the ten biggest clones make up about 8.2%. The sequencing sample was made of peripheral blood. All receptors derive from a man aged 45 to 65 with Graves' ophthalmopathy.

CDR3 in DNA: TGTGCCAGCAGCATGCGGGGGCTACAAGAGACCCAGTACTTC. It translates to CASSMRGLQETQYF. The chain recombines TRBV6-2 or TRBV6-3 with TRBJ2-5; weak D call: TRBD2 (7 bases). The CDR3 sequence is 14 residues long. V shed 6 bases and J shed 2 bases, with 13 bases lying between them. The V gene's germline CDR1 is MNHEY and CDR2 SVGEGT.

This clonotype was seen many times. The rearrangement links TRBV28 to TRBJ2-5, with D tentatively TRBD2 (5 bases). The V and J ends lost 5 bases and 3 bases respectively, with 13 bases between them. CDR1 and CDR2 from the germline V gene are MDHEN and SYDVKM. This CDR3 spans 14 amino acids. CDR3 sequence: CASSPSGWKETQYF. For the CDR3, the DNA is TGTGCCAGCAGTCCCAGCGGTTGGAAAGAGACCCAGTACTTC.

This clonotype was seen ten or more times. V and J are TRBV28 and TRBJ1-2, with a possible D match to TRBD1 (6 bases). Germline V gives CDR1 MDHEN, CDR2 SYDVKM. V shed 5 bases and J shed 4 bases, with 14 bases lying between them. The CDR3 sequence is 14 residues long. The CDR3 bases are TGTGCCAGCAGTCTTACCGGGACAACCTATGGCTACACCTTC. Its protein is CASSLTGTTYGYTF.

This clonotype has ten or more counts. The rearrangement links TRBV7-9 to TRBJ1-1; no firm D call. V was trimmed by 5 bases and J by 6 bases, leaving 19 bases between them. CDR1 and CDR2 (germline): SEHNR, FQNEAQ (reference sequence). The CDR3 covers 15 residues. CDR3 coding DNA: TGTGCCAGCAGCCTAGTTGTTTCCGCGGGCGCTGAAGCTTTCTTT. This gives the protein CASSLVVSAGAEAFF.

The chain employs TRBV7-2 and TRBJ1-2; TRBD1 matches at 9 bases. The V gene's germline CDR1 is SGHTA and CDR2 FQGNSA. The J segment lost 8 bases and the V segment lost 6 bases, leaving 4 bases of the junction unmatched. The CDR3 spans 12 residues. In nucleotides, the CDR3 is TGTGCCAGCAGTTGGACAGGGGAAGGCTACACCTTC. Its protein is CASSWTGEGYTF.

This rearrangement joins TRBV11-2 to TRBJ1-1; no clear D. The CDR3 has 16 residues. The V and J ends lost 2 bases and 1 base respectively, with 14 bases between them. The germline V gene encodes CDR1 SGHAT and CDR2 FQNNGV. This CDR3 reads CASSLTGSTGNTEAFF. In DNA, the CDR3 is TGTGCCAGCAGCTTAACCGGGTCAACGGGGAACACTGAAGCTTTCTTT.

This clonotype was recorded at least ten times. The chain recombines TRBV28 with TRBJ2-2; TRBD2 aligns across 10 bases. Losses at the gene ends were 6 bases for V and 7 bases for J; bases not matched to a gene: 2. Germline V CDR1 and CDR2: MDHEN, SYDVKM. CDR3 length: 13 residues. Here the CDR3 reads CASRAGGDGELFF. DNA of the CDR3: TGTGCCAGCAGAGCGGGGGGGGACGGGGAGCTGTTTTTT. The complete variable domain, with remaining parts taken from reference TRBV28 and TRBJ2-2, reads DVKVTQSSRYLVKRTGEKVFLECVQDMDHENMFWYRQDPGLGLRLIYFSYDVKMKEKGDIPEGYSVSREKKERFSLILESASTNQTSMYLCASRAGGDGELFFGEGSRLTVL.

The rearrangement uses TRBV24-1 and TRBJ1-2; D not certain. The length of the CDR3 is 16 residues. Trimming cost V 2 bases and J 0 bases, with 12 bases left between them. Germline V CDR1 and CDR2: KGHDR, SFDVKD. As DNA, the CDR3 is TGTGCCACCAGTGATTCGTTAGGAGGTCCTAACTATGGCTACACCTTC. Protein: CATSDSLGGPNYGYTF.

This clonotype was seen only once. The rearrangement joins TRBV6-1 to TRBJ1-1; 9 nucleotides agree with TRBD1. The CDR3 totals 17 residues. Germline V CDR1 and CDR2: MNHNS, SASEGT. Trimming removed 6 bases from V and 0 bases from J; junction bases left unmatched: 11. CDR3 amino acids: CASSGAGTGRLNTEAFF. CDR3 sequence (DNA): TGTGCCAGCAGCGGGGCCGGGACAGGGCGCTTGAACACTGAAGCTTTCTTT.

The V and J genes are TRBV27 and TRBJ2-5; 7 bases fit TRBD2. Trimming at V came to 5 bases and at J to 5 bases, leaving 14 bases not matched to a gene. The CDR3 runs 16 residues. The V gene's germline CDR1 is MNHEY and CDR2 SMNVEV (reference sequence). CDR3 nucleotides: TGTGCCAGCAGTAAATATTTAGCGGGTCCCCCGGAGACCCAGTACTTC. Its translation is CASSKYLAGPPETQYF.

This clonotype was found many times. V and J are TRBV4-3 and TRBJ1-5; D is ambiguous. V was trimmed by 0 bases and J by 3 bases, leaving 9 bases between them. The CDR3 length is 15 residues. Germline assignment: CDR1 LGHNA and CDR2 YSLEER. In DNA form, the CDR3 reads TGCGCCAGCAGCCAAGACCTCACCCTCAATCAGCCCCAGCATTTT. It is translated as CASSQDLTLNQPQHF.

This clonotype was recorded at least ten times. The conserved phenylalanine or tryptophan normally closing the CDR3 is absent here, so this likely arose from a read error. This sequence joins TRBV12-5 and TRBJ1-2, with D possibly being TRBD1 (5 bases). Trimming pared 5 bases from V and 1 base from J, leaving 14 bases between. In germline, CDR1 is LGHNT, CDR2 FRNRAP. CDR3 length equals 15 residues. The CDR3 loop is CASGPSGARNYGYTL. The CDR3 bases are TGTGCTAGTGGTCCCTCCGGGGCGCGTAACTATGGCTACACCCTC.

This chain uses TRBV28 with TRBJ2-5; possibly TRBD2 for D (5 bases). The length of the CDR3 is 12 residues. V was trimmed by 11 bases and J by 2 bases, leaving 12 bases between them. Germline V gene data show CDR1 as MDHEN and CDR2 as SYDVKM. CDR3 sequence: CACGTGQETQYF. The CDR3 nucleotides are TGTGCCTGCGGTACGGGACAAGAGACCCAGTACTTC.

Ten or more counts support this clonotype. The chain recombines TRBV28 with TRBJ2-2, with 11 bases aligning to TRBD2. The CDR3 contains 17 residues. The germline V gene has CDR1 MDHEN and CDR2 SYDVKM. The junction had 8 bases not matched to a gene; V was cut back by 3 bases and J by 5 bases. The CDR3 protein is CASSFLAGGPRTGELFF. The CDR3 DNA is TGTGCCAGCAGTTTTTTAGCGGGAGGGCCGCGAACCGGGGAGCTGTTTTTT.

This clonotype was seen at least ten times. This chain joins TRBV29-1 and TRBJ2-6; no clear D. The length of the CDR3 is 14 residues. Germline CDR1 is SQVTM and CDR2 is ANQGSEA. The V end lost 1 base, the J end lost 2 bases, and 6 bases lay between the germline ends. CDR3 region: CSVEVSAGANVLTF. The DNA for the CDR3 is TGCAGCGTTGAAGTGAGTGCTGGGGCCAACGTCCTGACTTTC.

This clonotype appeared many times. CDR3 region: CASSLYGTSGKSPTNTGELFF. CDR3 nucleotide sequence: TGTGCCAGCAGTTTATATGGGACTAGCGGGAAAAGCCCCACGAACACCGGGGAGCTGTTTTTT. The chain joins TRBV28 to TRBJ2-2; 13 bases are a match to TRBD2. This CDR3 has 21 residues. The germline V gene has CDR1 MDHEN and CDR2 SYDVKM. The ends lost 1 base at V and 0 bases at J; junction bases unmatched: 11.

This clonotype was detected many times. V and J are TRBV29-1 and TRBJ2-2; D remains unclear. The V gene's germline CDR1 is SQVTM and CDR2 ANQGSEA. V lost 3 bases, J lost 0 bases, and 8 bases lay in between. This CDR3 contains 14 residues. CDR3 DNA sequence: TGCAGCGTTGATGAACCTACGAACACCGGGGAGCTGTTTTTT. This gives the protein CSVDEPTNTGELFF.

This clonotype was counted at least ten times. CDR3 loop: CASSYFSPGQGKETQYF. CDR3 in DNA: TGTGCCAGCAGTTATTTCTCACCGGGACAGGGAAAAGAGACCCAGTACTTC. The chain employs TRBV6-5 and TRBJ2-5; TRBD1 matches 9 bases. The CDR3 contains 17 residues. Losses at the gene ends were 3 bases for V and 3 bases for J; bases not matched to a gene: 11. Germline-derived CDR1 and CDR2 are MNHEY and SVGAGI.

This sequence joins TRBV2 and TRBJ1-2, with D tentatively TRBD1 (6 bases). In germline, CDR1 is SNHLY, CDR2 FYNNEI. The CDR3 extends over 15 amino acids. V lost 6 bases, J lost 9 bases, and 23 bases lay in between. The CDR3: CASRSLPNYRVSYTF. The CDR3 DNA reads TGTGCCAGCAGATCCTTACCCAACTACAGGGTTAGCTACACCTTC.

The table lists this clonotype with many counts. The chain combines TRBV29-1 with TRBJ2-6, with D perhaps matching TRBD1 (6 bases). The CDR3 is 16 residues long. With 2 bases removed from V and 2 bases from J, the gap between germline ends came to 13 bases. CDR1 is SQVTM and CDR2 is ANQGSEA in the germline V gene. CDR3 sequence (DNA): TGCAGCGTTGAACAGGCAGGGGCTGCTGGGGCCAACGTCCTGACTTTC. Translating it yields CSVEQAGAAGANVLTF.

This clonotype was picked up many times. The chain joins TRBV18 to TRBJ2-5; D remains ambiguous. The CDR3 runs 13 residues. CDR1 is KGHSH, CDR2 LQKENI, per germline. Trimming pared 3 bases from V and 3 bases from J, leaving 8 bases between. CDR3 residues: CASSPGGKETQYF. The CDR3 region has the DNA TGTGCCAGCTCACCTGGCGGAAAAGAGACCCAGTACTTC.

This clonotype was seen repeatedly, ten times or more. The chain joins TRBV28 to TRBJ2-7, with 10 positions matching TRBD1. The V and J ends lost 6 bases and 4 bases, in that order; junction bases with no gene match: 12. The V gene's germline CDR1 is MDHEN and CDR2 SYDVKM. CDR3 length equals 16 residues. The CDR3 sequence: CASRPPRDRGEYEQYF. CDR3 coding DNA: TGTGCCAGCAGGCCACCCCGGGACAGGGGAGAGTACGAGCAGTACTTC.